This TCR beta chain was observed in a study of patients and donors after allogeneic stem cell transplantation. A single record per CDR3 protein comes from TCRdb applying MiXCR to the RT-PCR reads. The sample lists approximately 1,600 distinct CDR3 sequences, approximately 17% occurring once. The CDR3 runs to 13 residues. The V and J ends lost 6 bases and 4 bases respectively, with 12 bases between them. Per germline, CDR1 MNHNY and CDR2 SVGAGI (reference sequence). In this sample, this clonotype is medium-sized. The clonotype comes from a human donor who was either an allogeneic HSCT recipient or a stem cell or donor lymphocyte infusion donor (not recorded which). It is not recorded whose cells these are; they may come from a transplant donor. The material sequenced was blood, either unsorted or a sorted T cell fraction (not recorded which). V usage is TRBV6-6 and J usage is TRBJ1-1; D is possibly TRBD1 (5 bases). The CDR3 sequence: CASRPLGGTEAFF. Here the CDR3 DNA reads TGTGCCAGCAGGCCACTGGGGGGCACTGAAGCTTTCTTT.